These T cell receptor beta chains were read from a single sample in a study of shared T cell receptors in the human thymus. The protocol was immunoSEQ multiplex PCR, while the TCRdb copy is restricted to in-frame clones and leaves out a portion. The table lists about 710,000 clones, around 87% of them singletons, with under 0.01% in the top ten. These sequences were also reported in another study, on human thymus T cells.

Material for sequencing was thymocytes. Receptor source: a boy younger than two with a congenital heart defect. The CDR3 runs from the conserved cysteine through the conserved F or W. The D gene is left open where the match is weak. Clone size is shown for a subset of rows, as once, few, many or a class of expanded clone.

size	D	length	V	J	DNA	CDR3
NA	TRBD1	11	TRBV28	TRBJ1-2	TGTGCCAGCAGTAAGACAGGGGGCTACACCTTC	CASSKTGGYTF
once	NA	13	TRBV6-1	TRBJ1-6	TGTGCCAGCAGGGACAGTCAAGGGTCACCCCTCCACTTT	CASRDSQGSPLHF
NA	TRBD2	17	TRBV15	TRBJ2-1	TGTGCCACCAGCTTTCAGCGGGGGGCCGCCTCCTACAATGAGCAGTTCTTC	CATSFQRGAASYNEQFF
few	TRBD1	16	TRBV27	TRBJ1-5	TGTGCCAGCAGTCGAGGGACAGGGAGGGCCAATCAGCCCCAGCATTTT	CASSRGTGRANQPQHF
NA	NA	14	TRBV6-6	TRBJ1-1	TGTGCCAGCAGCCCTCATACACGGAACACTGAAGCTTTCTTT	CASSPHTRNTEAFF
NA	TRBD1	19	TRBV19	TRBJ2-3	TGTGCCAGTAGTAACCACCCACAGGGGATCGAGGGTCGCACAGATACGCAGTATTTT	CASSNHPQGIEGRTDTQYF
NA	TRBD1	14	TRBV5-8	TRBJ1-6	TGTGCCAGCAGCTGGGACAGGGAGGATTCACCCCTCCACTTT	CASSWDREDSPLHF
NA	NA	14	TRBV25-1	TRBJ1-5	TGTGCCAGCAGTGAATCCAGGGCGGATCAGCCCCAGCATTTT	CASSESRADQPQHF
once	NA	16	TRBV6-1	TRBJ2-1	TGTGCCAGCAGTGATGTGCTAGCGTTATATTACAATGAGCAGTTCTTC	CASSDVLALYYNEQFF
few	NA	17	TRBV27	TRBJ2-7	TGTGCCAGCAGCCGAACTAGCAGGACGAGCCATTCCTACGAGCAGTACTTC	CASSRTSRTSHSYEQYF
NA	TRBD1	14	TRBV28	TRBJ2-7	TGTGCCAGCAGTACCGACAGGGGGTTCTACGAGCAGTACTTC	CASSTDRGFYEQYF
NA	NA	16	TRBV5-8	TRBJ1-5	TGTGCCAGCAGCTTGGCAAGTTCAGGGATGGATCAGCCCCAGCATTTT	CASSLASSGMDQPQHF
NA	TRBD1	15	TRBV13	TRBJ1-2	TGTGCCAGCAGCTGCGACAGGGGAGAGTGCTATGGCTACACCTTC	CASSCDRGECYGYTF
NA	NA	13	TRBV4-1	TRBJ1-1	TGCGCCAGCAGCCCCCTTGGGCGCACTGAAGCTTTCTTT	CASSPLGRTEAFF
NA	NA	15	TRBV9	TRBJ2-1	TGTGCCAGCAGCGTAGCGGGTCGCTCCTACAATGAGCAGTTCTTC	CASSVAGRSYNEQFF
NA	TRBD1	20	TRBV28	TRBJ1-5	TGTGCCAGCAGTTTACCCCGAACGACAGGGCTGGAACGAAGCAATCAGCCCCAGCATTTT	CASSLPRTTGLERSNQPQHF
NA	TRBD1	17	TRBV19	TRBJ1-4	TGTGCCAGTAGTAGCCCAATACAGGGGCGGGATGAGGAAAAACTGTTTTTT	CASSSPIQGRDEEKLFF
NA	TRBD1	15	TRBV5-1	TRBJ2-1	TGCGCCAGCAACGTCTGGACAGGGTTGCGCAATGAGCAGTTCTTC	CASNVWTGLRNEQFF
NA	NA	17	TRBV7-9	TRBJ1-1	TGTGCCAGCAGCAAAAAGGAGGGGAACCACATGAACACTGAAGCTTTCTTT	CASSKKEGNHMNTEAFF
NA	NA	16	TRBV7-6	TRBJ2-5	TGTGCCAGCAGCTTAGGCTTGGACAGTTCTAAAAGGACCCAGTACTTC	CASSLGLDSSKRTQYF
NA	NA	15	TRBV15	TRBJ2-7	TGTGCCACCAGCAGGGCCGGGACTGGATCGTACGAGCAGTACTTC	CATSRAGTGSYEQYF
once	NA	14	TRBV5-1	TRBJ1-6	TGCGCCAGCAGCACGGACCCTAGGGGTTCACCCCTCCACTTT	CASSTDPRGSPLHF
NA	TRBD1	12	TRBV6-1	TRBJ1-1	TGTGCCAGCGGGACAGGGAACACTGAAGCTTTCTTT	CASGTGNTEAFF
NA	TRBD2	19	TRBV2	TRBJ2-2	TGTGCCAGCAGTGAAGCGATTCCGCTAGCGGGGACTAACACCGGGGAGCTGTTTTTT	CASSEAIPLAGTNTGELFF
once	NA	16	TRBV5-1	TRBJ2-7	TGCGCCAGCAGCTTGGTTTGGGGGCCGACCCTCTACGAGCAGTACTTC	CASSLVWGPTLYEQYF
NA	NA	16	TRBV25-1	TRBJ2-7	TGTGCCACAGCGGTGGAAACCCCCGAGAGCTCCTACGAGCAGTACTTC	CATAVETPESSYEQYF
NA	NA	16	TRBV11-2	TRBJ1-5	TGTGCCAGCAGCTTAGGGCAGGGATTCGTCGATCAGCCCCAGCATTTT	CASSLGQGFVDQPQHF
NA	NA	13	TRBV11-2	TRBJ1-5	TGTGCCAGCAGCCCGGACACCAATCAGCCCCAGCATTTT	CASSPDTNQPQHF
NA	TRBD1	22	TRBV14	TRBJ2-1	TGTGCCAGCAGCCGAACAGGGGTCTCCTACAATGAGTCAGGGGTCTCCTACAATGAGCAGTTCTTC	CASSRTGVSYNESGVSYNEQFF
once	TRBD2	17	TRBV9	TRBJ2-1	TGTGCCAGCAGCGTAGCGGCTAGCGGGAGATGGTACAATGAGCAGTTCTTC	CASSVAASGRWYNEQFF
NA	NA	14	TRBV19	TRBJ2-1	TGTGCCAGTAGTATACAGGGATTGTACAATGAGCAGTTCTTC	CASSIQGLYNEQFF
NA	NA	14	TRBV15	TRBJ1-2	TGTGCCACCAGACACGGACAGTTGAACTATGGCTACACCTTC	CATRHGQLNYGYTF
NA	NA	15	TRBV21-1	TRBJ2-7	TGTGCCAGCAGCAAAGTTAACGGGAGAACCTACGAGCAGTACTTC	CASSKVNGRTYEQYF
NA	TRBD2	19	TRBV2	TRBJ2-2	TGTGCCAGCAGTGTTGTTAGCGGGGGGTTCTCCTCCATCTACGGGGAGCTGTTTTTT	CASSVVSGGFSSIYGELFF
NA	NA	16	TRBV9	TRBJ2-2	TGTGCCAGCAGCGCCGGTCTTGGCGGGACCACCGGGGAGCTGTTTTTT	CASSAGLGGTTGELFF
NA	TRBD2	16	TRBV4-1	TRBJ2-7	TGCGCCAGCAGCCAAAAAGGACTAGCCGACGCCTACGAGCAGTACTTC	CASSQKGLADAYEQYF
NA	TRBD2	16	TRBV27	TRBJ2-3	TGTGCCAGCAGTTTAGCCCCCGGGACTAGCGAATATACGCAGTATTTT	CASSLAPGTSEYTQYF
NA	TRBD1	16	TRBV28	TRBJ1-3	TGTGCCAGCAGCCCCGGGACAGAAACCTCTGGAAACACCATATATTTT	CASSPGTETSGNTIYF
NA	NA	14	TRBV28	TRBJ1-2	TGTGCCAGCAGTCGAACACAGGTTAACTATGGCTACACCTTC	CASSRTQVNYGYTF
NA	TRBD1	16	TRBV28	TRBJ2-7	TGTGCCAGCAGTTTTTGGGGGCGCGACAGGGTGAAAGAGCAGTACTTC	CASSFWGRDRVKEQYF
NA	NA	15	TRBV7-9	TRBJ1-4	TGTGCCAGCAGCTTAGTGACAGAAGTAGGTGAAAAACTGTTTTTT	CASSLVTEVGEKLFF
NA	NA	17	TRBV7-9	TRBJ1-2	TGTGCCAGCAGCTTACCCCACGGACCGGGGGCTAACTATGGCTACACCTTC	CASSLPHGPGANYGYTF
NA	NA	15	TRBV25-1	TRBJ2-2	TGTGCCAGCAGTAGACTAGAGACGAACACCGGGGAGCTGTTTTTT	CASSRLETNTGELFF
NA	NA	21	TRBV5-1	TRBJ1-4	TGCGCCAGCCGCCAGGGAGGGGATCCTTTGGGCTCTGTATGGACTAATGAAAAACTGTTTTTT	CASRQGGDPLGSVWTNEKLFF
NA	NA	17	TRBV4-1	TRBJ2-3	TGCGCCAGCAGCCCGGACAGTCGTGACCCCTGGACAGATACGCAGTATTTT	CASSPDSRDPWTDTQYF
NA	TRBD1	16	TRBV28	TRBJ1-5	TGTGCCAGCAGTTTAAATAGGGGGCTGGGCAATCAGCCCCAGCATTTT	CASSLNRGLGNQPQHF
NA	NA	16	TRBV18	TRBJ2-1	TGTGCCAGCTCACCACCTGGTGGCAGGTTCCACAATGAGCAGTTCTTC	CASSPPGGRFHNEQFF
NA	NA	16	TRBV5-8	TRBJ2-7	TGTGCCAGCAGCTTGGCCCAGGGGAGGGCTCCCTACGAGCAGTACTTC	CASSLAQGRAPYEQYF
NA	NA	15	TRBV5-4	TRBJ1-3	TGTGCCAGCAGCCCCAGGGAAGATTCTGGAAACACCATATATTTT	CASSPREDSGNTIYF
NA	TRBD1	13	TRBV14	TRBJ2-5	TGTGCCAGTAAGGACAGGGTCCAAGAGACCCAGTACTTC	CASKDRVQETQYF